This TCR beta chain was found in a study of T-cell memory formation after mild COVID-19. Barcoded TCR alpha and TCR beta cDNA libraries with UMIs came from 5'RACE using constant-segment primers. MiXCR, run by TCRdb on the 5' RACE reads, gives a single entry per CDR3 protein. The sample has fewer than 650,000 distinct CDR3 sequences, around 15% seen once. This CDR3 is 12 amino acids long. The germline gives CDR1 SGHNT, CDR2 YYREEE (reference sequence). Trimming cost V 4 bases and J 10 bases, with 12 bases left between them. The material sequenced was PBMCs or a T cell subset sorted from them (not recorded which). The receptor's source is an adult woman who had mild COVID-19 (a few samples of this study predate the infection). Cell type and time point are not known. The V gene is TRBV5-4, the J gene TRBJ2-1; D is possibly TRBD2 (6 bases). The CDR3 is CASSPGLREQFF. Here the CDR3 DNA reads TGTGCCAGCAGCCCCGGACTAAGGGAGCAGTTCTTC.